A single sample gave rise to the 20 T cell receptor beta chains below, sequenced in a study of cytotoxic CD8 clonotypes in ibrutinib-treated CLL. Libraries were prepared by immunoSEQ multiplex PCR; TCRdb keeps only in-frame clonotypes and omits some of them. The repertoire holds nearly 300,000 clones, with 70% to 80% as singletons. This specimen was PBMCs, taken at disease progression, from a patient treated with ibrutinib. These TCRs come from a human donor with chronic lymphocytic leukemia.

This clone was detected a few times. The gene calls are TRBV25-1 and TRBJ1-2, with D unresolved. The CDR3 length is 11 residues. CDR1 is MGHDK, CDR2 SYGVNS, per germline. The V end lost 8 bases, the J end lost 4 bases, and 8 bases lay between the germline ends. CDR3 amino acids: CASDGRYGYTF. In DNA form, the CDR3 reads TGTGCCAGCGACGGACGCTATGGCTACACCTTC.

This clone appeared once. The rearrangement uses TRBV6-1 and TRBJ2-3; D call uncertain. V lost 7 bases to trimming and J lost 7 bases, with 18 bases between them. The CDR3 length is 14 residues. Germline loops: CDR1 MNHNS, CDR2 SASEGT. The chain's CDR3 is CASTGAPGRNTQYF. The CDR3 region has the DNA TGTGCCAGCACTGGAGCCCCGGGCAGGAATACGCAGTATTTT.

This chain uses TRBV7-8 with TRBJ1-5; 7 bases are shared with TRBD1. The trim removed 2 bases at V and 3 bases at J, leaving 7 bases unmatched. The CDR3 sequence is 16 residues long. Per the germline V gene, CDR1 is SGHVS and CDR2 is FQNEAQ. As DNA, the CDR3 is TGTGCCAGCAGCTTAATACCGGGACAGATCAATCAGCCCCAGCATTTT. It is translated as CASSLIPGQINQPQHF. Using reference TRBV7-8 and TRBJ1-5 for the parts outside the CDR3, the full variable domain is GAGVSQSPRYKVAKRGQDVALRCDPISGHVSLFWYQQALGQGPEFLTYFQNEAQLDKSGLPSDRFFAERPEGSVSTLKIQRTQQEDSAVYLCASSLIPGQINQPQHFGDGTRLSIL.

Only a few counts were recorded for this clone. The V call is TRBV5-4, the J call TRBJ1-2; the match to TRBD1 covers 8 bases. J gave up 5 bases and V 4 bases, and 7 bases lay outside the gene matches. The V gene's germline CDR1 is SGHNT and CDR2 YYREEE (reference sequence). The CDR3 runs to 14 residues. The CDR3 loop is CASSPGQGKYGYTF. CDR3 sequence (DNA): TGTGCCAGCAGCCCCGGACAGGGAAAATATGGCTACACCTTC.

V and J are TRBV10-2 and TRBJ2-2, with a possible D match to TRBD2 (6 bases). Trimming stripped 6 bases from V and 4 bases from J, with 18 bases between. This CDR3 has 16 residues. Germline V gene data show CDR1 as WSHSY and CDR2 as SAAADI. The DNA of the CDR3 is TGCGCCAGCAGACGCGGGACCTTACGGGGCACCGGGGAGCTGTTTTTT. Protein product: CASRRGTLRGTGELFF.

CDR3 in amino acids: CASSPRGKSHTEAFF. Here the CDR3 DNA reads TGTGCCAGCAGCCCCCGGGGAAAATCCCACACTGAAGCTTTCTTT. The J gene is TRBJ1-1, the V gene TRBV9; D not resolved. The length of the CDR3 is 15 residues. Trimming left V 4 bases short and J 3 bases short, with 16 bases between. CDR1 and CDR2 (germline): SGDLS, YYNGEE.

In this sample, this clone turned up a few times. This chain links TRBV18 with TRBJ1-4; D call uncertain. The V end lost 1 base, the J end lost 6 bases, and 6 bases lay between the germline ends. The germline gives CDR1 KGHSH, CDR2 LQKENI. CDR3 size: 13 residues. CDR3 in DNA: TGTGCCAGCTCACCACAGGCAGATGAAAAACTGTTTTTT. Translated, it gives CASSPQADEKLFF.

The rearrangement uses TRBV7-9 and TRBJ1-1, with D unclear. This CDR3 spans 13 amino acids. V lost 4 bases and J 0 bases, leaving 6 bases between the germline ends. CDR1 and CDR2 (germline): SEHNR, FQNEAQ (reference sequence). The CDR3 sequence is CASSSTMNTEAFF. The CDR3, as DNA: TGTGCCAGCAGCTCTACAATGAACACTGAAGCTTTCTTT.

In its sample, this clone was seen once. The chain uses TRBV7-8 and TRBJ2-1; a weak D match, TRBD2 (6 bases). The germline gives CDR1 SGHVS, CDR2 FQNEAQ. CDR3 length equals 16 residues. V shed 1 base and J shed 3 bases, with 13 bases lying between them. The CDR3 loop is CASSLGWRAGYNEQFF. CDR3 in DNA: TGTGCCAGCAGCTTAGGTTGGAGGGCGGGCTACAATGAGCAGTTCTTC. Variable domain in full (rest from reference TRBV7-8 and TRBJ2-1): GAGVSQSPRYKVAKRGQDVALRCDPISGHVSLFWYQQALGQGPEFLTYFQNEAQLDKSGLPSDRFFAERPEGSVSTLKIQRTQQEDSAVYLCASSLGWRAGYNEQFFGPGTRLTVL.

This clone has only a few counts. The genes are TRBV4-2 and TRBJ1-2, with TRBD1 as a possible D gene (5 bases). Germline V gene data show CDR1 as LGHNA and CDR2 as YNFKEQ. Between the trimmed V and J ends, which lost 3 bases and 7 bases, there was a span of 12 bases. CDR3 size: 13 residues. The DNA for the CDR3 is TGTGCCAGCAGCCAGGGGGAGGCGGGTGGCTACACCTTC. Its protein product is CASSQGEAGGYTF.

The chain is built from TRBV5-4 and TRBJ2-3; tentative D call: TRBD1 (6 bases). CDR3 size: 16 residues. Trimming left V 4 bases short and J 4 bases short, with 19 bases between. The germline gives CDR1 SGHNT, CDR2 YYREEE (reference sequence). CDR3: CASSTQKGVLSDTQYF. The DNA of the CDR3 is TGTGCCAGCAGCACGCAGAAGGGGGTATTGTCAGATACGCAGTATTTT.

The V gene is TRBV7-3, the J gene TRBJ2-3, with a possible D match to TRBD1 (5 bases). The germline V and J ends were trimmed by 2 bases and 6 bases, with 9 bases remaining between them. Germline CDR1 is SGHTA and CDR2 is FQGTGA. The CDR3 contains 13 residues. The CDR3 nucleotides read TGTGCCAGCAGCTTATTAGGGGCCGATACGCAGTATTTT. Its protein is CASSLLGADTQYF.

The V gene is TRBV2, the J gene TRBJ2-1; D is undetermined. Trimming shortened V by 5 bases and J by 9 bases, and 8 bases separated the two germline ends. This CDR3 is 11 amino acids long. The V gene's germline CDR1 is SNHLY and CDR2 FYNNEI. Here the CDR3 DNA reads TGTGCCAGCAGTCAGACGGGTGAGCAGTTCTTC. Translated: CASSQTGEQFF.

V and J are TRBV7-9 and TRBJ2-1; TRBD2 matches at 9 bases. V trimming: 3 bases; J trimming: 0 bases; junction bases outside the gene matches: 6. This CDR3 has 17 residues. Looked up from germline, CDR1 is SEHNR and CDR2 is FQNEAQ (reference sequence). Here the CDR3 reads CASSFWAGGSSYNEQFF. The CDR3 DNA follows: TGTGCCAGCAGCTTTTGGGCGGGGGGGAGCTCCTACAATGAGCAGTTCTTC.

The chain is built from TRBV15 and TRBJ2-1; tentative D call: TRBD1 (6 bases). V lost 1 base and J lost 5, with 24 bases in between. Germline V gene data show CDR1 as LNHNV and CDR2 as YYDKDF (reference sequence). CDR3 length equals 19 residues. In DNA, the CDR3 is TGTGCCACCAGCAGAGGCCCCTGGACAGCCCGCGGAACTAACAATGAGCAGTTCTTC. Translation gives CATSRGPWTARGTNNEQFF.

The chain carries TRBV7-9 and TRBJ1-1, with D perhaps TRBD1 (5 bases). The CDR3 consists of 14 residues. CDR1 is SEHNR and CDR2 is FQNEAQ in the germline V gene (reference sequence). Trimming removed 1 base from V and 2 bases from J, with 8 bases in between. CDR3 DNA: TGTGCCAGCAGCTTAGTGACAGTAAACACTGAAGCTTTCTTT. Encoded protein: CASSLVTVNTEAFF.

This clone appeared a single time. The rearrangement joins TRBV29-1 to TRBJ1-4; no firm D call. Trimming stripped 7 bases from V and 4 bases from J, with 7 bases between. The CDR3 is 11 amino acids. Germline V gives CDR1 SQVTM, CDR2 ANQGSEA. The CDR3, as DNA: TGCAGCGGTGGGATTAATGAAAAACTGTTTTTT. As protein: CSGGINEKLFF.

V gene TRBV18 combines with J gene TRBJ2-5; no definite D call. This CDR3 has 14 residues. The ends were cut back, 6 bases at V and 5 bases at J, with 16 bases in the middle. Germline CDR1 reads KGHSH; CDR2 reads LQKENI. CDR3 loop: CASSPKSSGETQYF. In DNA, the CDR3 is TGTGCCAGCTCCCCCAAGAGCTCCGGGGAGACCCAGTACTTC.

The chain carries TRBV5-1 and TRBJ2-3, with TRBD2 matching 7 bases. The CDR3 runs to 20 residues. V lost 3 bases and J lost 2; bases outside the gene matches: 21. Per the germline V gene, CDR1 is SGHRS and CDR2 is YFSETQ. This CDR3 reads CASSSAPDLAGVSDTDTQYF. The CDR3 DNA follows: TGCGCCAGCAGCTCGGCCCCCGACTTGGCGGGGGTATCCGACACAGATACGCAGTATTTT.

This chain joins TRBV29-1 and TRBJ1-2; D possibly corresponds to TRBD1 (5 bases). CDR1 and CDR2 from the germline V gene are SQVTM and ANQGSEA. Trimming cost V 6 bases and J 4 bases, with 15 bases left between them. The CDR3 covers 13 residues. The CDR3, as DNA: TGCAGCGTGGGGGGACGAATGACCTATGGCTACACCTTC. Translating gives CSVGGRMTYGYTF.